These 27 T cell receptor beta chains were all obtained from the same sample, sequenced in a study of T-cell memory formation after mild COVID-19. TCRdb ran MiXCR on the 5' RACE reads and lists one entry per CDR3 protein. There are over 350,000 distinct CDR3 sequences in the sample; more than 15% occur only once, and around a fifth lies in the top ten. What was sequenced was PBMCs or a T cell subset sorted from them (not recorded which). The receptors shown here come from a young man who had mild COVID-19 (a few samples of this study predate the infection). Cell type and time point are not known.

The chain links TRBV4-1 to TRBJ1-2; 7 bases are shared with TRBD1. Germline trimming cut 5 bases from V and 6 bases from J; bases unmatched to any gene: 6. Germline V lookup: CDR1 MGHRA, CDR2 YSYEKL. This CDR3 spans 13 amino acids. CDR3 nucleotides: TGCGCCAGCAGCTTCGACAGGGCGAATGGCTACACCTTC. This gives the protein CASSFDRANGYTF.

This clonotype was picked up a small number of times. The chain links TRBV6-5 to TRBJ1-2; the match to TRBD1 covers 8 bases. CDR1 is MNHEY and CDR2 is SVGAGI in the germline V gene. The CDR3 length is 14 residues. The trim removed 5 bases at V and 4 bases at J, leaving 6 bases unmatched. CDR3 bases: TGTGCCAGCAGTCGGGACAGGTCAGGCTATGGCTACACCTTC. It encodes CASSRDRSGYGYTF.

This clonotype was seen repeatedly, ten times or more. The chain is built from TRBV7-9 and TRBJ2-1, with D unresolved. Germline V CDR1 and CDR2: SEHNR, FQNEAQ (reference sequence). V was clipped by 5 bases and J by 10 bases, with 12 bases between them. CDR3 length equals 12 residues. CDR3 DNA sequence: TGTGCCAGCAGCCTCCTAGGAGCCGAGCAGTTCTTC. The encoded protein is CASSLLGAEQFF.

CDR3 sequence reads: CASSPFVGQGGTEAFF. CDR3 nucleotide sequence: TGTGCCAGCAGCCCCTTTGTAGGACAGGGGGGCACTGAAGCTTTCTTT. This rearrangement joins TRBV3-1 to TRBJ1-1; TRBD1 agrees at 10 bases. The CDR3 consists of 16 residues. J was trimmed by 4 bases and V by 4 bases; bases with no gene match: 9. CDR1 is LGHDT, CDR2 YNNKEL, per germline (reference sequence).

This clonotype was seen a few times. This chain links TRBV7-9 with TRBJ2-3; 13 bases line up with TRBD2. The CDR3 totals 18 residues. Germline assignment: CDR1 SEHNR and CDR2 FQNEAQ (reference sequence). V was clipped by 2 bases and J by 5 bases; unmatched bases: 10. CDR3 in amino acids: CASSLPPGLAGKGDTQYF. The DNA for the CDR3 is TGTGCCAGCAGCTTACCTCCGGGACTAGCGGGGAAGGGAGATACGCAGTATTTT.

The chain carries TRBV24-1 and TRBJ2-1; 7 nucleotides align to TRBD1. Germline trimming cut 4 bases from V and 1 base from J; bases unmatched to any gene: 6. This CDR3 is built from 16 residues. Per germline, CDR1 KGHDR and CDR2 SFDVKD. This CDR3 is CATSDPDRASYNEQFF. The CDR3, as DNA: TGTGCCACCAGTGACCCCGACAGGGCATCCTACAATGAGCAGTTCTTC.

This chain connects TRBV5-4 to TRBJ1-4; 11 positions agree with TRBD1. Germline V gives CDR1 SGHNT, CDR2 YYREEE (reference sequence). CDR3 length: 16 amino acids. V was clipped by 4 bases and J by 7 bases; unmatched bases: 9. The CDR3 sequence: CASSADRTGGSEKLFF. CDR3 DNA: TGTGCCAGCAGCGCCGACCGGACAGGGGGCTCTGAAAAACTGTTTTTT. The full variable domain, rest sourced from reference TRBV5-4 and TRBJ1-4, is ETGVTQSPTHLIKTRGQQVTLRCSSQSGHNTVSWYQQALGQGPQFIFQYYREEENGRGNFPPRFSGLQFPNYSSELNVNALELDDSALYLCASSADRTGGSEKLFFGSGTQLSVL.

The chain employs TRBV11-2 and TRBJ1-1, with a possible D match to TRBD1 (5 bases). The ends were cut back, 1 base at V and 6 bases at J, with 18 bases in the middle. CDR1 is SGHAT, CDR2 FQNNGV, per germline. This CDR3 has 16 residues. The chain's CDR3 is CASSLARGERSAEAFF. The CDR3 bases are TGTGCCAGCAGCTTAGCGCGGGGGGAGAGAAGCGCTGAAGCTTTCTTT.

This chain connects TRBV9 to TRBJ2-1, with 9 bases that match TRBD2. CDR1 and CDR2 (germline): SGDLS, YYNGEE. V was clipped by 0 bases and J by 9 bases; unmatched bases: 10. This CDR3 region has 16 residues. This CDR3 is CASSVVQAGGRSEQFF. For the CDR3, the DNA is TGTGCCAGCAGCGTAGTCCAAGCGGGGGGCCGGTCTGAGCAGTTCTTC.

V is TRBV5-1 and J is TRBJ2-5; 8 bases match TRBD1. The length of the CDR3 is 17 residues. Germline CDR1 SGHRS, CDR2 YFSETQ. With 3 bases clipped from V and 5 bases from J, the junction kept 15 bases outside the gene matches. The DNA for the CDR3 is TGCGCCAGCAGCTCTTCCACGTTCAGGGGGCTTGGGGAGACCCAGTACTTC. Protein product: CASSSSTFRGLGETQYF.

This chain uses TRBV9 with TRBJ2-5, with D unresolved. Germline CDR1 SGDLS, CDR2 YYNGEE. Trimming stripped 4 bases from V and 5 bases from J, with 15 bases between. The CDR3 is 14 residues long. CDR3 nucleotide sequence: TGTGCCAGCAGCTGGTCTTTGGGTAGGGAGACCCAGTACTTC. It encodes CASSWSLGRETQYF.

This clonotype was found a few times. V is TRBV4-1 and J is TRBJ2-5; D uncertain. Germline-derived CDR1 and CDR2 are MGHRA and YSYEKL. There are 14 residues in the CDR3. Trimming took 1 base from V and 5 from J, leaving 11 bases between them. The chain's CDR3 is CASSQVGSGETQYF. DNA of the CDR3: TGCGCCAGCAGCCAAGTTGGGTCCGGGGAGACCCAGTACTTC.

The chain uses TRBV6-6 and TRBJ1-4, with D uncertain. Germline CDR1 MNHNY, CDR2 SVGAGI (reference sequence). The germline V and J ends were trimmed by 7 bases and 4 bases, with 13 bases remaining between them. The CDR3 totals 14 residues. The CDR3 coding sequence is TGTGCCAGCAATCTCGGACGGTTTAATGAAAAACTGTTTTTT. The encoded protein is CASNLGRFNEKLFF.

This clonotype was counted a few times. The chain couples TRBV5-1 to TRBJ2-2, with TRBD1 matching 9 bases. The J segment lost 3 bases and the V segment lost 4 bases, leaving 7 bases of the junction unmatched. Germline-derived CDR1 and CDR2 are SGHRS and YFSETQ. The CDR3 has 16 residues. The CDR3 here is CASSLDRGRDTGELFF. DNA for the CDR3: TGCGCCAGCAGCCTGGACAGGGGCAGGGACACCGGGGAGCTGTTTTTT.

This clonotype was seen only a few times. This chain links TRBV5-1 with TRBJ1-4, with D possibly TRBD1 on 6 matching bases. Germline V lookup: CDR1 SGHRS, CDR2 YFSETQ. Trimming shortened V by 1 base and J by 7 bases, and 14 bases separated the two germline ends. The CDR3 is 15 amino acids. The CDR3 coding sequence is TGCGCCAGCAGCTTGCAACAGGGTGAAGGTGAAAAACTGTTTTTT. Encoded protein: CASSLQQGEGEKLFF.

This clonotype showed up just a few times. V and J are TRBV7-9 and TRBJ1-2; 10 bases agree with TRBD1. There are 15 residues in the CDR3. Looked up from germline, CDR1 is SEHNR and CDR2 is FQNEAQ (reference sequence). With 5 bases clipped from V and 7 bases from J, the junction kept 10 bases outside the gene matches. The CDR3 region has the DNA TGTGCCAGCAGCCTAGTGGGACAGGGGCGTCTTGGCTACACCTTC. Protein product: CASSLVGQGRLGYTF.

This clonotype was picked up a small number of times. The CDR3 DNA follows: TGTGCCAGCAGTTTAATCGTAGGGCCAGGGGAGCAGTTCTTC. Encoded protein: CASSLIVGPGEQFF. The chain has TRBV12-3 or TRBV12-4 and TRBJ2-1; D might be TRBD1 (5 bases). Trimming removed 2 bases from V and 10 bases from J, with 15 bases in between. The CDR3 is made up of 14 amino acids.

Only a few counts were recorded for this clonotype. The chain joins TRBV2 to TRBJ2-2; 8 nucleotides match TRBD1. CDR1 and CDR2 from the germline V gene are SNHLY and FYNNEI. J gave up 1 base and V 5 bases, and 6 bases lay outside the gene matches. The CDR3 spans 16 residues. Written as DNA, the CDR3 is TGTGCCAGCAGTAGACAGGGGTCCTTGAACACCGGGGAGCTGTTTTTT. Its translation: CASSRQGSLNTGELFF.

This clonotype has more than one count but fewer than ten. This chain joins TRBV5-6 and TRBJ2-7, with 8 bases aligning to TRBD1. In germline, CDR1 is SGHDT, CDR2 YYEEEE. The CDR3 loop spans 12 amino acids. V trimming: 4 bases; J trimming: 11 bases; junction bases outside the gene matches: 8. CDR3 residues: CASSLTGGVEYV. CDR3 in DNA: TGTGCCAGCAGCCTCACAGGGGGTGTAGAGTACGTC.

V gene TRBV6-2 or TRBV6-3 combines with J gene TRBJ2-7, with 9 bases identical to TRBD1. The V gene's germline CDR1 is MNHEY and CDR2 SVGEGT. V lost 6 bases to trimming and J lost 6 bases; unmatched junction nucleotides: 3. The CDR3 totals 12 residues. This CDR3 reads CASSMDRGEQYV. CDR3 DNA sequence: TGTGCCAGCAGCATGGACAGGGGCGAGCAGTACGTC.

This clonotype was counted between two and nine times. This rearrangement joins TRBV12-3 or TRBV12-4 to TRBJ2-5; D is unresolved. The V gene lost 6 bases and the J gene lost 0 bases, with 11 bases spanning the gap. The CDR3 spans 14 residues. The CDR3 region is CASRSPGNQETQYF. In nucleotides, the CDR3 is TGTGCCAGCAGATCCCCTGGGAACCAAGAGACCCAGTACTTC.

The chain recombines TRBV7-2 with TRBJ1-3, with D perhaps matching TRBD1 (5 bases). With 5 bases removed from V and 8 bases from J, the gap between germline ends came to 13 bases. Per germline, CDR1 SGHTA and CDR2 FQGNSA. CDR3 length: 13 residues. CDR3 coding DNA: TGTGCCAGCAGCCCCAGGGCGGGGGACACCATATATTTT. It is translated as CASSPRAGDTIYF.

The chain uses TRBV5-4 and TRBJ2-1; 10 bases line up with TRBD2. Per germline, CDR1 SGHNT and CDR2 YYREEE (reference sequence). The CDR3 is made up of 15 amino acids. The ends lost 0 bases at V and 6 bases at J; junction bases unmatched: 3. The CDR3 is CASSLAASGGNEQFF. The CDR3 coding sequence is TGTGCCAGCAGCTTGGCCGCTAGCGGGGGCAATGAGCAGTTCTTC.

This clonotype was picked up many times. CDR3 amino acids: CSARIGIRGGGYNEQFF. The CDR3 coding sequence is TGCAGTGCTAGAATAGGTATCCGGGGAGGGGGCTACAATGAGCAGTTCTTC. The chain recombines TRBV20-1 with TRBJ2-1; the D gene is possibly TRBD2 (7 bases). Trimming shortened V by 2 bases and J by 3 bases, and 20 bases separated the two germline ends. The CDR3 is 17 residues long. Germline CDR1 DFQATT, CDR2 SNEGSKA (reference sequence).

V and J are TRBV5-6 and TRBJ2-1; D not resolved. Germline V gene sequence: CDR1 SGHDT, CDR2 YYEEEE. V shed 2 bases and J shed 4 bases, with 10 bases lying between them. The CDR3 contains 14 residues. CDR3 nucleotide sequence: TGTGCCAGCAGCTTTGGGGTCCCATACAATGAGCAGTTCTTC. Its translation: CASSFGVPYNEQFF.

This clonotype came up a few times. V and J are TRBV4-2 and TRBJ2-4; 11 bases are shared with TRBD1. This CDR3 has 19 amino acids. The trim removed 1 base at V and 1 base at J, leaving 9 bases unmatched. The germline V gene has CDR1 LGHNA and CDR2 YNFKEQ. As DNA, the CDR3 is TGTGCCAGCAGCCAAGCCGAGACGGACAGGGGGCTTGCCAAAAACATTCAGTACTTC. This translates into CASSQAETDRGLAKNIQYF.

This chain connects TRBV15 to TRBJ1-2; maybe TRBD1 (5 bases). CDR3 length equals 13 residues. Deletions cut 3 bases from V and 4 bases from J, with 9 bases between. CDR1 is LNHNV, CDR2 YYDKDF, per germline (reference sequence). In nucleotides, the CDR3 is TGTGCCACCAGCAGTGACAGCGGCTATGGCTACACCTTC. It encodes CATSSDSGYGYTF. The complete variable domain, with remaining parts taken from reference TRBV15 and TRBJ1-2, reads DAMVIQNPRYQVTQFGKPVTLSCSQTLNHNVMYWYQQKSSQAPKLLFHYYDKDFNNEADTPDNFQSRRPNTSFCFLDIRSPGLGDTAMYLCATSSDSGYGYTFGSGTRLTVV.